Each of the 28 T cell receptor beta chains below was sequenced from the same sample in a study of T cells in Graves' hyperthyroidism and ophthalmopathy. Researchers took RNA transcripts and amplified the TCR beta CDR3 regions from them. HTBI primers were employed in a first-round RT-PCR of the TCR CDR3. TCRdb processed the multiplex PCR reads anew with MiXCR; each CDR3 protein has one entry. The table has 750,000 to 900,000 distinct CDR3 sequences, 35% to 40% seen once. The sample taken for sequencing was blood. Source of these receptors: a man in his late teens or twenties with Graves' hyperthyroidism.

This clonotype appeared many times. J is TRBJ2-5 and V is TRBV19; no clear D gene. Germline values: CDR1 LNHDA, CDR2 SQIVND (reference sequence). V was cut by 6 bases and J by 4 bases, with 12 bases left in between. The CDR3 sequence is 13 residues long. CDR3 loop: CASRARSRETQYF. The CDR3 DNA reads as TGTGCCAGTAGGGCCAGAAGTCGAGAGACCCAGTACTTC.

This clonotype was counted between two and nine times. The rearrangement joins TRBV20-1 to TRBJ2-7; 13 nucleotides agree with TRBD2. Germline CDR1 DFQATT, CDR2 SNEGSKA (reference sequence). V shed 0 bases and J 3 bases; nucleotides not matched to a gene: 11. CDR3 length equals 18 residues. DNA for the CDR3: TGCAGTGCTAGAGAGCGGACTAGCGGGAGTTTTAGGGGCTACGAGCAGTACTTC. Protein sequence: CSARERTSGSFRGYEQYF.

The chain combines TRBV7-3 with TRBJ1-5; D gene uncertain. From germline, CDR1 is SGHTA and CDR2 FQGTGA. This CDR3 spans 15 amino acids. The V gene lost 3 bases and the J gene lost 2 bases, with 11 bases spanning the gap. CDR3: CASSLAPARNQPQHF. The DNA for the CDR3 is TGTGCCAGCAGCTTGGCCCCGGCCCGCAATCAGCCCCAGCATTTT.

V is TRBV12-3 or TRBV12-4 and J is TRBJ1-5; the D gene is possibly TRBD1 (6 bases). The CDR3 spans 13 residues. Trimming stripped 6 bases from V and 6 bases from J, with 12 bases between. CDR3 sequence: CASRKGEGQPQHF. The CDR3, as DNA: TGTGCCAGCAGAAAGGGGGAGGGTCAGCCCCAGCATTTT.

This clonotype was counted many times. This chain uses TRBV15 with TRBJ2-6; D unclear. The germline V and J ends were trimmed by 1 base and 2 bases, with 3 bases remaining between them. In germline, CDR1 is LNHNV, CDR2 YYDKDF (reference sequence). The CDR3 is 14 residues long. Here the CDR3 DNA reads TGTGCCACCAGCAGAGTTCCTGGGGCCAACGTCCTGACTTTC. It codes for CATSRVPGANVLTF. The full variable domain, in which reference TRBV15 and TRBJ2-6 provide the parts outside the CDR3, is DAMVIQNPRYQVTQFGKPVTLSCSQTLNHNVMYWYQQKSSQAPKLLFHYYDKDFNNEADTPDNFQSRRPNTSFCFLDIRSPGLGDTAMYLCATSRVPGANVLTFGAGSRLTVL.

The rearrangement links TRBV29-1 to TRBJ1-2; 11 nucleotides match TRBD1. The germline V gene has CDR1 SQVTM and CDR2 ANQGSEA. The CDR3 totals 12 residues. The J segment lost 13 bases and the V segment lost 6 bases, leaving 10 bases of the junction unmatched. The CDR3 bases are TGCAGCGTCGTCCCGGGACAGGGGGAAGGCACCTTC. It codes for CSVVPGQGEGTF.

The rearrangement joins TRBV6-5 to TRBJ1-5; D is undetermined. Germline V gene lookup returns CDR1 MNHEY and CDR2 SVGAGI. The CDR3 has 15 residues. V dropped 4 bases and J dropped 6 bases, with 16 bases sitting between them. CDR3 region: CASSFLIVASQPQHF. CDR3 DNA: TGTGCCAGCAGTTTCCTTATAGTAGCGAGTCAGCCCCAGCATTTT.

The chain links TRBV7-9 to TRBJ2-7, with 7 bases matching TRBD2. Germline V gene lookup returns CDR1 SEHNR and CDR2 FQNEAQ (reference sequence). This CDR3 region has 15 residues. The V gene end was trimmed by 5 bases and the J gene end by 4 bases; junction bases not matched to a gene: 11. DNA of the CDR3: TGTGCCAGCAGCCAAGACTATCAGGGAGGGTACGAGCAGTACTTC. Protein sequence: CASSQDYQGGYEQYF. Full variable domain (missing parts from reference TRBV7-9 and TRBJ2-7): DTGVSQNPRHKITKRGQNVTFRCDPISEHNRLYWYRQTLGQGPEFLTYFQNEAQLEKSRLLSDRFSAERPKGSFSTLEIQRTEQGDSAMYLCASSQDYQGGYEQYFGPGTRLTVT.

This clonotype has a single count. The rearrangement joins TRBV20-1 to TRBJ2-7; 8 bases fit TRBD2. CDR1 is DFQATT and CDR2 is SNEGSKA in the germline V gene (reference sequence). V shed 0 bases, J shed 3 bases, and the junction held 10 bases outside the gene matches. The CDR3 is 16 amino acids. CDR3 residues: CSARDPARGGSYEQYF. The DNA for the CDR3 is TGCAGTGCTAGAGACCCCGCTCGGGGGGGGAGCTACGAGCAGTACTTC.

The J gene is TRBJ2-7, the V gene TRBV4-2; a weak D match, TRBD1 (6 bases). CDR3 length: 14 amino acids. Germline CDR1 reads LGHNA; CDR2 reads YNFKEQ. The V and J ends lost 0 bases and 6 bases respectively, with 12 bases between them. CDR3 sequence: CASSQDAGVLEQYF. The CDR3 bases are TGTGCCAGCAGCCAAGATGCAGGGGTCCTCGAGCAGTACTTC.

The sample holds a few counts of this clonotype. This sequence joins TRBV20-1 and TRBJ2-7; a weak D match, TRBD2 (6 bases). Trimming took off 5 bases at V and 3 bases at J, with 14 bases between the two ends. CDR3 length: 13 amino acids. Per the germline V gene, CDR1 is DFQATT and CDR2 is SNEGSKA (reference sequence). DNA for the CDR3: TGCAGTGCTTTGAAGGGACTTAACTACGAGCAGTACTTC. It specifies CSALKGLNYEQYF.

This chain connects TRBV29-1 to TRBJ1-1; TRBD1 aligns across 8 bases. This CDR3 region has 14 residues. CDR1 is SQVTM and CDR2 is ANQGSEA in the germline V gene. The ends lost 7 bases at V and 5 bases at J; junction bases unmatched: 12. CDR3 bases: TGCAGCGCAGTACTGGCAGGGGGCGGGACTGAAGCTTTCTTT. Translating gives CSAVLAGGGTEAFF.

This clonotype was detected a few times. This rearrangement joins TRBV6-5 to TRBJ1-1; 7 nucleotides line up with TRBD1. CDR1 and CDR2 from the germline V gene are MNHEY and SVGAGI. Trimming cost V 5 bases and J 0 bases; bases outside gene matches: 9. The CDR3 length is 16 residues. DNA for the CDR3: TGTGCCAGCAGTCTAAACCCGGGACAGATGAACACTGAAGCTTTCTTT. Residues: CASSLNPGQMNTEAFF.

A few counts support this clonotype. This sequence joins TRBV7-2 and TRBJ1-2; D is ambiguous. Germline assignment: CDR1 SGHTA and CDR2 FQGNSA. The CDR3 length is 15 residues. V was pared by 5 bases and J by 2 bases, with 15 bases between. The CDR3 here is CASSQDLFENYGYTF. The CDR3 DNA follows: TGTGCCAGCAGCCAAGATCTTTTCGAGAACTATGGCTACACCTTC.

The sample holds a few counts of this clonotype. The chain has TRBV7-2 and TRBJ2-7; TRBD2 aligns across 10 bases. CDR1 and CDR2 from the germline V gene are SGHTA and FQGNSA. V lost 7 bases and J lost 2; bases outside the gene matches: 2. This CDR3 is 13 amino acids long. CDR3 protein: CASKGLAAYEQYF. CDR3 DNA: TGTGCCAGCAAAGGACTAGCGGCCTACGAGCAGTACTTC.

This chain uses TRBV20-1 with TRBJ1-3; D is possibly TRBD1 (6 bases). Looked up from germline, CDR1 is DFQATT and CDR2 is SNEGSKA (reference sequence). V gave up 2 bases and J gave up 7 bases, with 9 bases separating them. The CDR3 loop spans 12 amino acids. DNA of the CDR3: TGCAGTGCTAGAATGAGGGGGAACACCATATATTTT. Its translation: CSARMRGNTIYF.

This chain connects TRBV25-1 to TRBJ2-2; 7 bases are a match to TRBD2. CDR3 size: 14 residues. V shed 4 bases, J shed 8 bases, and the junction held 7 bases outside the gene matches. The germline CDR1 and CDR2 sequences are MGHDK and SYGVNS. CDR3 residues: CASSAREGIGELFF. CDR3 nucleotides: TGTGCCAGCAGTGCTAGGGAGGGAATTGGGGAGCTGTTTTTT.

To note about this clonotype: This sequence may be a read error, since a much larger clone differs from it by one base. The chain is built from TRBV7-9 and TRBJ1-4, with unresolved D. The CDR3 runs 14 residues. The germline gives CDR1 SEHNR, CDR2 FQNEAQ (reference sequence). CDR3 amino acids: CVSSLLGTNEKLFF. Written as DNA, the CDR3 is TGTGTCAGCAGCTTACTGGGTACCAATGAAAAACTGTTTTTT.

This clonotype was seen at least ten times. This chain connects TRBV7-2 to TRBJ1-3, with TRBD1 matching over 9 bases. The V gene end was trimmed by 4 bases and the J gene end by 7 bases; junction bases not matched to a gene: 5. This CDR3 is 14 amino acids long. In germline, CDR1 is SGHTA, CDR2 FQGNSA. The CDR3 DNA reads TGTGCCAGCAGCTGGGGACAGGGCTTGAACACCATATATTTT. Amino acid sequence: CASSWGQGLNTIYF.

This clonotype showed up just a few times. V usage is TRBV12-3 or TRBV12-4 and J usage is TRBJ1-2; 10 nucleotides align to TRBD1. The trim removed 6 bases at V and 4 bases at J, leaving 8 bases unmatched. The CDR3 sequence is 15 residues long. The CDR3: CASSPGTGDRYGYTF. The DNA for the CDR3 is TGTGCCAGCAGCCCCGGGACAGGGGATCGCTATGGCTACACCTTC.

The chain carries TRBV25-1 and TRBJ2-7; no reliable D call. CDR3 length: 14 residues. Trimming pared 4 bases from V and 0 bases from J, leaving 10 bases between. Per germline, CDR1 MGHDK and CDR2 SYGVNS. CDR3 region: CASSVSLSSYEQYF. CDR3 in DNA: TGTGCCAGCAGTGTCAGTCTTAGCTCCTACGAGCAGTACTTC.

Details on this clonotype: A much bigger clone sits one base away, suggesting this may be a read error. The chain joins TRBV7-9 to TRBJ2-7; perhaps TRBD1 as D (6 bases). Germline CDR1 and CDR2: SEHNR and FQNEAQ (reference sequence). V was clipped by 5 bases and J by 2 bases, with 13 bases between them. The length of the CDR3 is 14 residues. The DNA of the CDR3 is TGTGCCAGCAGCACAGGACAGTTCCCCTACGAGCAGTACTTC. Amino acid sequence: CASSTGQFPYEQYF.

As for this clonotype: The junction shows a germline mismatch at one end, possibly a read error. The CDR3 here is CASKESSLTQEAQYF. Written as DNA, the CDR3 is TGTGCCAGCAAAGAGTCCAGTTTAACCCAAGAGGCCCAGTACTTC. V and J are TRBV9 and TRBJ2-5, with no clear D. CDR1 is SGDLS and CDR2 is YYNGEE in the germline V gene. This CDR3 region has 15 residues.

The chain combines TRBV10-3 with TRBJ2-7; 13 positions agree with TRBD2. The germline CDR1 and CDR2 sequences are ENHRY and SYGVKD. This CDR3 spans 15 amino acids. V lost 11 bases and J lost 5; bases outside the gene matches: 12. CDR3 sequence reads: CAGSFGLAGENEQYF. CDR3 nucleotides: TGTGCCGGCAGTTTTGGACTAGCGGGGGAGAACGAGCAGTACTTC.

V and J are TRBV4-2 and TRBJ2-7; 9 bases map to TRBD1. The germline V gene encodes CDR1 LGHNA and CDR2 YNFKEQ. The CDR3 runs to 15 residues. With V trimmed by 1 base and J by 4 bases, 5 bases remained unmatched. The CDR3 spells CASSQGRTGVYEQYF. As DNA, the CDR3 is TGTGCCAGCAGCCAAGGAAGGACAGGGGTGTACGAGCAGTACTTC.

The chain combines TRBV7-8 with TRBJ1-3, with D hard to call. CDR1 is SGHVS, CDR2 FQNEAQ, per germline. Trimming took 0 bases from V and 3 from J, leaving 12 bases between them. This CDR3 has 16 amino acids. For the CDR3, the DNA is TGTGCCAGCAGCTTAGCGGGAGCGGGATATGGAAACACCATATATTTT. Protein: CASSLAGAGYGNTIYF.

The chain combines TRBV6-5 with TRBJ1-1; unclear D gene. Between the trimmed V and J ends, which lost 6 bases and 1 base, there was a span of 9 bases. CDR1 and CDR2 (germline): MNHEY, SVGAGI. This CDR3 is 13 amino acids long. The CDR3 sequence: CASRRHQNTEAFF. The CDR3 coding sequence is TGTGCCAGCAGAAGACACCAGAACACTGAAGCTTTCTTT.

J is TRBJ1-1 and V is TRBV25-1; no clear D gene. CDR1 is MGHDK, CDR2 SYGVNS, per germline. V was clipped by 6 bases and J by 1 base, with 21 bases between them. The CDR3 runs to 17 residues. The CDR3: CASSQAIQAFGNTEAFF. Written as DNA, the CDR3 is TGTGCCAGCAGCCAAGCGATCCAGGCCTTTGGGAACACTGAAGCTTTCTTT.